This note documents a single TCR beta chain sequence. Clones were read by immunoSEQ multiplex PCR, and TCRdb kept only the in-frame ones, dropping some. Among 200,000 to 250,000 clones listed, 84% were seen once. Germline assignment: CDR1 SGHNT and CDR2 YENEEA. The CDR3 contains 15 residues. V lost 4 bases to trimming and J lost 2 bases; unmatched junction nucleotides: 2. This sample was included in a study of blood T cell repertoires in COVID-19. Grouping used clinical history reported by participants in a survey and questionnaire. V is TRBV11-3 and J is TRBJ2-2, with TRBD2 matching over 9 bases. This sequence was found in a woman aged 40 to 50 who had recovered from COVID-19. The sample consisted of PBMCs or T cells enriched from blood (not recorded which). The CDR3 DNA reads TGTGCCAGCAGCTCTAGCGGGACTAACACCGGGGAGCTGTTTTTT. This encodes CASSSSGTNTGELFF.